This record covers a single T cell receptor (beta chain). V lost 3 bases and J lost 8, with 16 bases in between. The CDR3 runs to 15 residues. Looked up from germline, CDR1 is KGHSH and CDR2 is LQKENI. In the source study's methods: Nucleated cell counts were estimated from reference gene primer amplification. The assay was immunoSEQ multiplex PCR, and TCRdb's table has in-frame clones only and misses some. V, J and clone size were drawn from that table, and D and trimming were deduced from the DNA. The sample records about 210,000 clones, around 83% being singletons. This sample was included in a study of blood T cell repertoires in COVID-19. Study details: From T cells, B-cell-depleted T cells, or PBMCs came the material, which was cDNA or gDNA.

All enrollees were roughly 18 to 95 years old and from roughly 22 US areas. Cohorts were based on clinical histories the participants reported. The sequence was collected from a woman aged 40 to 50 in a cohort exposed to, infected with or recovered from COVID-19 (not recorded which). This rearrangement joins TRBV18 to TRBJ1-4; perhaps TRBD1 as D (6 bases). The sequenced sample consisted of PBMCs or T cells enriched from blood (not recorded which). CDR3 sequence (DNA): TGTGCCAGCTCACCCCCAGGGGCCTTGAGAGAAAAACTGTTTTTT. It yields the protein CASSPPGALREKLFF.